This TCR beta chain was captured in a study of blood T cell repertoires in COVID-19. Study-level information: The analysed material was cDNA or gDNA that came from T cells, B-cell-depleted T cells, or PBMCs.

TCRdb's copy holds only in-frame clones and misses some; the assay was immunoSEQ multiplex PCR. The data show about 410,000 clones, 89% seen once. Only one count was recorded for this clone. This clone may be a read error of a much larger clone one base away. This TCR was sampled from a woman in her thirties or forties with COVID-19, enrolled during active disease. The specimen was peripheral blood.

CDR3 amino acids: CASSRTGHSNQPQHF. In nucleotides, the CDR3 is TGTGCCAGCAGCAGGACAGGACATAGCAATCAGCCCCAGCATTTT. This chain links TRBV27 with TRBJ1-5; 7 nucleotides agree with TRBD1. The CDR3 consists of 15 residues. V lost 6 bases and J lost 0; bases outside the gene matches: 5. Germline V gene lookup returns CDR1 MNHEY and CDR2 SMNVEV (reference sequence).